Sequencing of this T cell receptor (beta chain) was carried out in a study of T cell responses to AZD1222 COVID-19 vaccine. Study conclusions and caveats: As reported, nearly half of all spike-specific TCRs target variant regions that are unmutated. Rises in breadth and depth of Spike-specific TCRs came after two AZD1222 doses. In a largely white British group with more females than males, clonal diversity was possibly underestimated.

The CDR3 has 15 amino acids. Looked up from germline, CDR1 is SGHRS and CDR2 is YFSETQ. Trimming took off 0 bases at V and 5 bases at J, with 14 bases between the two ends. Clones were read by immunoSEQ multiplex PCR, and TCRdb kept only the in-frame ones, dropping some. The sample records roughly 80,000 clones, 70% to 90% being singletons. A word on this clone: The antigen is unknown.

The clonotype originates from an adult in good health. The chain recombines TRBV5-1 with TRBJ1-1, with a tentative D call TRBD1 (5 bases). Sequences were derived from peripheral blood, sampled on day 0 of MenACWY control vaccination. The CDR3 sequence is CASSLVGERRTEAFF. CDR3 coding DNA: TGCGCCAGCAGCTTGGTGGGGGAAAGGAGGACTGAAGCTTTCTTT.